Sequencing of this T cell receptor (beta chain) was carried out in a study of T-cell memory formation after mild COVID-19. Comment on this clonotype: The antigen remains undetermined.

TCRdb reprocessed the 5' RACE reads via MiXCR and lists one record per CDR3 protein. This sample carries around 200,000 distinct CDR3 sequences, around a fifth of them seen once, and the ten largest clones take more than 20%. Overall study findings and caveats: Of the contracting clones, CD4+ ones lay mainly in CM and EM, and CD8+ ones in EMRA.

The CDR3 contains 12 residues. V lost 3 bases to trimming and J lost 6 bases, with 5 bases between them. Germline V gene sequence: CDR1 MGHRA, CDR2 YSYEKL. The chain carries TRBV4-1 and TRBJ2-2; D gene ambiguous. Specimen: PBMCs or a T cell subset sorted from them (not recorded which). This receptor was identified in an adult woman who had mild COVID-19 (a few samples of this study predate the infection). Cell type and time point are not known. This CDR3 is CASSQVAGELFF. DNA of the CDR3: TGCGCCAGCAGCCAGGTGGCCGGGGAGCTGTTTTTT.